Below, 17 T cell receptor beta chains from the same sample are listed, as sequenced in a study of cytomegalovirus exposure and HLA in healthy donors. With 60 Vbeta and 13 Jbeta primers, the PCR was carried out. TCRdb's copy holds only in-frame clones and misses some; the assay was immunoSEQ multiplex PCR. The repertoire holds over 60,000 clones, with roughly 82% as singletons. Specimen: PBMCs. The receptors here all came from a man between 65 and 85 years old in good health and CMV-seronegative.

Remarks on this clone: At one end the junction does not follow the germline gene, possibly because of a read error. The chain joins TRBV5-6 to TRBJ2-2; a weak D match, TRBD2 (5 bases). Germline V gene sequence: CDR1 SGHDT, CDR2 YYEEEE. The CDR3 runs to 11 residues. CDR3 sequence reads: CASRATRGAVF. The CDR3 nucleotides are TGTGCCAGCAGGGCCACCCGGGGAGCTGTTTTT.

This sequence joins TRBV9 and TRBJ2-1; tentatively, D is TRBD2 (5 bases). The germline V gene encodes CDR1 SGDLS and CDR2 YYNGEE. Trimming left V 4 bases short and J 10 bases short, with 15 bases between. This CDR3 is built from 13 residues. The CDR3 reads CASSPFSGGEQFF. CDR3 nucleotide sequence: TGTGCCAGCAGCCCTTTCTCAGGAGGCGAGCAGTTCTTC.

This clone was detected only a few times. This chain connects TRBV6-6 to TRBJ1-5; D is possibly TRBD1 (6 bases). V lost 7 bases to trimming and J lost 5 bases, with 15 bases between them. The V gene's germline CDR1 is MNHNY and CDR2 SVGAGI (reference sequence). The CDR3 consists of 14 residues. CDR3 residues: CASNLQGSDQPQHF. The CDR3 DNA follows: TGTGCCAGCAACCTACAGGGAAGTGATCAGCCCCAGCATTTT.

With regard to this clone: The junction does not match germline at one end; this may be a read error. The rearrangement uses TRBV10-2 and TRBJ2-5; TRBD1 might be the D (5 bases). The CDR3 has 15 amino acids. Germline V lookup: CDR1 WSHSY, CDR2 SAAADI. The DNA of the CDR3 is TGTGCCAGCAGTCGTTCGTTTTTTGGGGCCGGGACCCAGTACTTC. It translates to CASSRSFFGAGTQYF.

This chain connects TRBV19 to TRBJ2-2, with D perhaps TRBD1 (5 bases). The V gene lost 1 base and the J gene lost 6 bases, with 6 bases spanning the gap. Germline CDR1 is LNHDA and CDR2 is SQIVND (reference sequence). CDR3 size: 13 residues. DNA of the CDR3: TGTGCCAGTAGTATAGCAGGGTCCGGGGAGCTGTTTTTT. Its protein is CASSIAGSGELFF.

The CDR3 region is CASSWAEKGNSNQPQHF. The CDR3 region has the DNA TGTGCCAGTAGTTGGGCTGAAAAGGGGAATAGCAATCAGCCCCAGCATTTT. The chain recombines TRBV19 with TRBJ1-5; possible D gene TRBD1, 5 bases. This CDR3 comprises 17 residues. The germline gives CDR1 LNHDA, CDR2 SQIVND (reference sequence). Deletions cut 5 bases from V and 0 bases from J, with 17 bases between.

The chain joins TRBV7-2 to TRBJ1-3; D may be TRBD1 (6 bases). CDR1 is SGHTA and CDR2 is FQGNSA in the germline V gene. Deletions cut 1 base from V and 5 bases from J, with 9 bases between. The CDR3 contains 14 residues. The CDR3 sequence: CASSLGTDRNTIYF. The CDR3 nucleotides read TGTGCCAGCAGCTTAGGGACAGACAGAAACACCATATATTTT.

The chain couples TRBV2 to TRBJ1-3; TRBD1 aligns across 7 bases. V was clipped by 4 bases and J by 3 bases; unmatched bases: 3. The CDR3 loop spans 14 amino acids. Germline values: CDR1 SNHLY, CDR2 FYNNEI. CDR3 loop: CASSANRGGNTIYF. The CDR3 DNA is TGTGCCAGCAGTGCAAACAGGGGTGGAAACACCATATATTTT.

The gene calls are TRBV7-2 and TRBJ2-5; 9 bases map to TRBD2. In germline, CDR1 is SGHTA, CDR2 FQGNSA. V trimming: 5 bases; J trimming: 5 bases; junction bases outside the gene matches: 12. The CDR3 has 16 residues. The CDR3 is CASSRRVAGAQETQYF. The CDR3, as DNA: TGTGCCAGCAGCCGTCGAGTAGCGGGGGCTCAGGAGACCCAGTACTTC.

DNA of the CDR3: TGCGCCAGCAGCATGGGACACGGTAATGAAAAACTGTTTTTT. This sequence encodes CASSMGHGNEKLFF. The chain joins TRBV5-1 to TRBJ1-4, with a weak D call TRBD1 (6 bases). The CDR3 runs 14 residues. Trimming cost V 4 bases and J 4 bases, with 11 bases left between them. Germline-derived CDR1 and CDR2 are SGHRS and YFSETQ. The whole variable domain, remainder taken from reference TRBV5-1 and TRBJ1-4, is KAGVTQTPRYLIKTRGQQVTLSCSPISGHRSVSWYQQTPGQGLQFLFEYFSETQRNKGNFPGRFSGRQFSNSRSEMNVSTLELGDSALYLCASSMGHGNEKLFFGSGTQLSVL.

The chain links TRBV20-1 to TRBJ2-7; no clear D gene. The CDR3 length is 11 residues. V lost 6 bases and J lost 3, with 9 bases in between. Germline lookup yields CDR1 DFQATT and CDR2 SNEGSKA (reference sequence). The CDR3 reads CSAVQSYEQYF. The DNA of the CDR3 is TGCAGTGCGGTACAGAGCTACGAGCAGTACTTC.

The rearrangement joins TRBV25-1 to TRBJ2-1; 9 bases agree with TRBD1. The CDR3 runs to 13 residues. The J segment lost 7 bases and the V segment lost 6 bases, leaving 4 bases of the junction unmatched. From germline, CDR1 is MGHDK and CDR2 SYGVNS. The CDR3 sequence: CASSRTGENEQFF. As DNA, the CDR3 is TGTGCCAGCAGCAGGACAGGGGAAAATGAGCAGTTCTTC.

CDR3 DNA sequence: TGTGCCAGCAGGAAGCATGAAGGGGCCTACGAGCAGTACTTC. Amino acid sequence: CASRKHEGAYEQYF. The V and J genes are TRBV27 and TRBJ2-7, with D tentatively TRBD1 (5 bases). With 6 bases removed from V and 2 bases from J, the gap between germline ends came to 14 bases. The CDR3 spans 14 residues. Germline CDR1 and CDR2: MNHEY and SMNVEV (reference sequence).

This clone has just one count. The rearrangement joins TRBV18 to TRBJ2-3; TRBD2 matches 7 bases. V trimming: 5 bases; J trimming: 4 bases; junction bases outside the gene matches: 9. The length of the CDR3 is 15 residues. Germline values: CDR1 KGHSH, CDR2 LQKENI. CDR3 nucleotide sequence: TGTGCCAGCTCAGCCAATCGACTAGCAGCAGATACGCAGTATTTT. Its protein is CASSANRLAADTQYF.

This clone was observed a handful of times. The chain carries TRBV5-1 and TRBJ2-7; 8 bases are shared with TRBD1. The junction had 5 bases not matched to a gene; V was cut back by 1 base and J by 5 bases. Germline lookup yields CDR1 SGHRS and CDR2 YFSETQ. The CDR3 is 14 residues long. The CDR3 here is CASSLIDRGDEQYF. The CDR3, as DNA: TGCGCCAGCAGCTTGATCGACAGGGGCGACGAGCAGTACTTC.

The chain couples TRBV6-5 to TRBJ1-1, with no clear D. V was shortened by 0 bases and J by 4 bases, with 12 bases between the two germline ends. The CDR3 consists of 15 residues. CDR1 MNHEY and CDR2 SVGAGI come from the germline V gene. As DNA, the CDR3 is TGTGCCAGCAGTTACTCGAGAGGGTTGGGCACTGAAGCTTTCTTT. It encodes CASSYSRGLGTEAFF.

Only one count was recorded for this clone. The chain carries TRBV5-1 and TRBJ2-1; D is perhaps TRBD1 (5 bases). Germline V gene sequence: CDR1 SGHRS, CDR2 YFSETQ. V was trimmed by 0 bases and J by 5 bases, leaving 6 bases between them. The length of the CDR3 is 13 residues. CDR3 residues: CASSLEGHNEQFF. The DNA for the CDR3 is TGCGCCAGCAGCTTGGAGGGGCACAATGAGCAGTTCTTC. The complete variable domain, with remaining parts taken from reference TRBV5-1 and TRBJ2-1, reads KAGVTQTPRYLIKTRGQQVTLSCSPISGHRSVSWYQQTPGQGLQFLFEYFSETQRNKGNFPGRFSGRQFSNSRSEMNVSTLELGDSALYLCASSLEGHNEQFFGPGTRLTVL.